The 27 T cell receptor beta chains reported below all come from one sample, sequenced in a study of regulatory T cells in long-lasting Graves disease. CDR3 regions were amplified by Arm-PCR using iRepertoire HTBI primers to build TCR beta libraries. One entry per CDR3 protein results from TCRdb running MiXCR on the multiplex PCR reads. The table lists some 500,000 distinct CDR3 sequences, 16% of them singletons. Time point here: newly diagnosed GD, antithyroid drugs for less than 3 months. Following extraction of RNA from PBMCs, that RNA was used to make the TCR library. The same data also contributed to another study, on T cells in Graves' hyperthyroidism and ophthalmopathy.

The starting material was peripheral blood mononuclear cells (PBMCs), obtained at new diagnosis, from a patient treated with antithyroid drugs. The receptors originated from a woman aged 40 to 65 with Graves disease.

This clonotype was counted at least ten times. This rearrangement joins TRBV2 to TRBJ2-7; 12 bases fit TRBD2. This CDR3 has 16 amino acids. Losses at the gene ends were 5 bases for V and 2 bases for J; bases not matched to a gene: 7. Germline CDR1 is SNHLY and CDR2 is FYNNEI. The CDR3 sequence: CASSLSSGGAAYEQYF. In DNA, the CDR3 is TGTGCCAGCAGTCTCTCTAGCGGGGGGGCCGCCTACGAGCAGTACTTC.

Many counts were recorded for this clonotype. The V and J genes are TRBV3-1 and TRBJ2-5, with 10 nucleotides matching TRBD2. This CDR3 contains 14 residues. The V gene's germline CDR1 is LGHDT and CDR2 YNNKEL (reference sequence). The V gene end was trimmed by 6 bases and the J gene end by 2 bases; junction bases not matched to a gene: 3. This CDR3 reads CASRMTSGQETQYF. The CDR3 DNA reads TGTGCCAGCAGAATGACTAGCGGGCAAGAGACCCAGTACTTC.

The rearrangement uses TRBV5-1 and TRBJ1-1, with a tentative D call TRBD1 (5 bases). Trimming left V 0 bases short and J 7 bases short, with 16 bases between. The CDR3 totals 15 residues. Germline lookup yields CDR1 SGHRS and CDR2 YFSETQ. CDR3 DNA sequence: TGCGCCAGCAGCTTGGCCCCGGGGGAGTACATTGAAGCTTTCTTT. Translated: CASSLAPGEYIEAFF.

In its sample, this clonotype was seen a few times. The rearrangement links TRBV12-3 or TRBV12-4 to TRBJ1-2, with D unclear. V shed 5 bases and J shed 9 bases, with 16 bases lying between them. The CDR3 contains 13 residues. The CDR3 protein is CASSRSEAARYTF. The DNA for the CDR3 is TGTGCCAGCAGTCGGTCGGAGGCGGCTCGCTACACCTTC.

This clonotype showed up many times. V is TRBV28 and J is TRBJ1-1; D perhaps matches TRBD1 (6 bases). V was clipped by 6 bases and J by 1 base, with 15 bases between them. Germline CDR1 and CDR2: MDHEN and SYDVKM. The CDR3 length is 15 residues. The CDR3 DNA follows: TGTGCCAGCAGGAGAGCGGGGGGCTCGAACACTGAAGCTTTCTTT. Translated: CASRRAGGSNTEAFF.

There are many counts of this clonotype. The chain joins TRBV28 to TRBJ2-3; 7 bases line up with TRBD1. The CDR3 consists of 18 residues. Germline V lookup: CDR1 MDHEN, CDR2 SYDVKM. V shed 4 bases and J 3 bases; nucleotides not matched to a gene: 16. The CDR3 reads CASSSTLLSTGFTDTQYF. CDR3 nucleotide sequence: TGTGCCAGCAGTTCTACCCTACTTTCGACAGGGTTTACAGATACGCAGTATTTT. The complete variable domain, with remaining parts taken from reference TRBV28 and TRBJ2-3, reads DVKVTQSSRYLVKRTGEKVFLECVQDMDHENMFWYRQDPGLGLRLIYFSYDVKMKEKGDIPEGYSVSREKKERFSLILESASTNQTSMYLCASSSTLLSTGFTDTQYFGPGTRLTVL.

The chain carries TRBV6-1 and TRBJ1-1; the D gene is possibly TRBD1 (6 bases). Trimming pared 10 bases from V and 5 bases from J, leaving 17 bases between. The germline CDR1 and CDR2 sequences are MNHNS and SASEGT. This CDR3 has 13 amino acids. CDR3 sequence: CATGDQGYTEAFF. CDR3 coding DNA: TGTGCCACCGGTGATCAGGGGTATACTGAAGCTTTCTTT.

In its sample, this clonotype was seen many times. The V gene is TRBV20-1, the J gene TRBJ2-5; the match to TRBD2 covers 9 bases. Per the germline V gene, CDR1 is DFQATT and CDR2 is SNEGSKA (reference sequence). The CDR3 has 13 residues. V was pared by 6 bases and J by 6 bases, with 8 bases of the junction left unmatched. CDR3 bases: TGCAGTGCCCCCGGGACTAGCCTTCAGACCCAGTACTTC. Translated: CSAPGTSLQTQYF.

This clonotype was observed at least ten times. V is TRBV10-3 and J is TRBJ1-2, with D unresolved. Per the germline V gene, CDR1 is ENHRY and CDR2 is SYGVKD. The CDR3 has 13 amino acids. Trimming pared 0 bases from V and 5 bases from J, leaving 7 bases between. CDR3 sequence reads: CAISESSRYGYTF. CDR3 DNA sequence: TGTGCCATCAGTGAGTCTTCGCGTTATGGCTACACCTTC.

This clonotype was seen repeatedly, ten times or more. The rearrangement links TRBV11-2 to TRBJ2-3; unclear D gene. The ends were cut back, 3 bases at V and 2 bases at J, with 15 bases in the middle. Germline assignment: CDR1 SGHAT and CDR2 FQNNGV. This CDR3 spans 16 amino acids. The CDR3 nucleotides are TGTGCCAGCAGCTTTAAGTCGGCCCGTAACACAGATACGCAGTATTTT. Translating it yields CASSFKSARNTDTQYF.

The genes are TRBV6-2 or TRBV6-3 and TRBJ1-5; D is possibly TRBD1 (5 bases). V lost 5 bases, J lost 6 bases, and 14 bases lay in between. Germline values: CDR1 MNHEY, CDR2 SVGEGT. CDR3 length equals 14 residues. This CDR3 reads CASSEWGDGQPQHF. The CDR3 coding sequence is TGTGCCAGCAGTGAATGGGGGGACGGTCAGCCCCAGCATTTT.

In its sample, this clonotype was seen many times. The rearrangement joins TRBV7-2 to TRBJ2-7; unclear D gene. Germline values: CDR1 SGHTA, CDR2 FQGNSA. Trimming took 4 bases from V and 7 from J, leaving 8 bases between them. The CDR3 runs to 11 residues. CDR3 in DNA: TGTGCCAGCAGCTCTTTCGAGGAGCAGTACTTC. This encodes CASSSFEEQYF.

This chain uses TRBV7-9 with TRBJ2-2, with TRBD2 matching over 11 bases. Trimming took 4 bases from V and 8 from J; bases not matched to a gene: 15. The CDR3 spans 18 residues. Germline V gene lookup returns CDR1 SEHNR and CDR2 FQNEAQ (reference sequence). The CDR3 here is CASSSSRVLAGAGGELFF. CDR3 in DNA: TGTGCCAGCAGCTCCTCCCGAGTACTAGCGGGGGCCGGAGGGGAGCTGTTTTTT.

The sample holds a few counts of this clonotype. This chain links TRBV2 with TRBJ1-1; D possibly corresponds to TRBD1 (5 bases). CDR1 and CDR2 from the germline V gene are SNHLY and FYNNEI. The CDR3 is made up of 14 amino acids. Trimming cost V 5 bases and J 6 bases, with 16 bases left between them. CDR3 DNA sequence: TGTGCCAGCAGTCTCCTGGGGGGAATGGCTGAAGCTTTCTTT. It codes for CASSLLGGMAEAFF.

This clonotype was observed many times. V usage is TRBV5-1 and J usage is TRBJ2-7; D is unresolved. Trimming stripped 0 bases from V and 2 bases from J, with 12 bases between. CDR1 and CDR2 from the germline V gene are SGHRS and YFSETQ. This CDR3 is built from 15 residues. CDR3 coding DNA: TGCGCCAGCAGCTTGGGCCAGCCTAGAACCTACGAGCAGTACTTC. It yields the protein CASSLGQPRTYEQYF.

In this sample, this clonotype turned up a few times. The junction differs from germline at one of its ends, possibly a read error. J is TRBJ1-1 and V is TRBV20-1, with D unclear. The CDR3 runs 12 residues. Germline CDR1 and CDR2: DFQATT and SNEGSKA (reference sequence). CDR3 residues: CSARGHGLEAFF. CDR3 in DNA: TGTAGTGCTAGAGGCCACGGTTTAGAAGCTTTCTTT.

This clonotype was detected ten times or more. The chain recombines TRBV28 with TRBJ2-7, with 7 bases aligning to TRBD1. The CDR3 is 13 amino acids. V was clipped by 6 bases and J by 2 bases; unmatched bases: 4. Looked up from germline, CDR1 is MDHEN and CDR2 is SYDVKM. CDR3 amino acids: CASRPGQPYEQYF. The CDR3 nucleotides read TGTGCCAGCAGGCCGGGACAGCCCTACGAGCAGTACTTC.

This clonotype was seen many times. The chain joins TRBV11-2 to TRBJ2-2; weak D call: TRBD2 (5 bases). Per the germline V gene, CDR1 is SGHAT and CDR2 is FQNNGV. CDR3 length equals 14 residues. Trimming removed 4 bases from V and 1 base from J, with 7 bases in between. CDR3 nucleotide sequence: TGTGCCAGCAGCTCCGGGGTGAACACCGGGGAGCTGTTTTTT. Protein product: CASSSGVNTGELFF.

The chain has TRBV12-3 or TRBV12-4 and TRBJ2-1, with D possibly matching TRBD1 (6 bases). The CDR3 has 13 residues. The V and J ends lost 10 bases and 7 bases respectively, with 17 bases between them. The chain's CDR3 is CAIRNRVGNEQFF. The CDR3 bases are TGTGCCATCAGGAACAGGGTAGGGAATGAGCAGTTCTTC.

This clonotype has only a few counts. CDR3 nucleotide sequence: TGCAGTGCTAGGATACCAGGGGCCCAGAACACTGAAGCTTTCTTT. Translation: CSARIPGAQNTEAFF. The J gene is TRBJ1-1, the V gene TRBV20-1; perhaps TRBD1 as D (6 bases). With 3 bases removed from V and 1 base from J, the gap between germline ends came to 15 bases. In germline, CDR1 is DFQATT, CDR2 SNEGSKA (reference sequence). The CDR3 is made up of 15 amino acids.

This clonotype has only a few counts. This sequence joins TRBV9 and TRBJ2-7; 7 nucleotides align to TRBD2. The germline V gene has CDR1 SGDLS and CDR2 YYNGEE. J lost 2 bases, V lost 3 bases, and 5 bases had no gene match. CDR3 length: 14 amino acids. The DNA of the CDR3 is TGTGCCAGCAGCGGGACGGGGGGACCCTACGAGCAGTACTTC. Amino acid sequence: CASSGTGGPYEQYF.

The J gene is TRBJ2-5, the V gene TRBV3-1; D is possibly TRBD2 (5 bases). The length of the CDR3 is 14 residues. V dropped 6 bases and J dropped 6 bases, with 17 bases sitting between them. Looked up from germline, CDR1 is LGHDT and CDR2 is YNNKEL (reference sequence). The CDR3 loop reads CASRETRAVQTQYF. DNA for the CDR3: TGTGCCAGCAGGGAAACTAGGGCGGTCCAGACCCAGTACTTC.

This clonotype was seen a few times. The chain couples TRBV10-3 to TRBJ2-1; no firm D call. The CDR3 is made up of 15 amino acids. Germline CDR1 ENHRY, CDR2 SYGVKD. With 0 bases removed from V and 0 bases from J, the gap between germline ends came to 6 bases. CDR3 coding DNA: TGTGCCATCAGTGAGTCTAGTAGCTCCTACAATGAGCAGTTCTTC. This sequence encodes CAISESSSSYNEQFF.

This clonotype has a count of ten or more. This sequence joins TRBV2 and TRBJ2-7, with D uncertain. This CDR3 region has 13 residues. From germline, CDR1 is SNHLY and CDR2 FYNNEI. Trimming pared 5 bases from V and 2 bases from J, leaving 10 bases between. The CDR3 nucleotides read TGTGCCAGCAGTTTCGTTGGACCCTACGAGCAGTACTTC. Translation gives CASSFVGPYEQYF.

Only a few counts were recorded for this clonotype. The rearrangement joins TRBV19 to TRBJ2-1; D is unresolved. The CDR3 extends over 11 amino acids. Trimming took off 6 bases at V and 5 bases at J, with 5 bases between the two ends. Germline CDR1 reads LNHDA; CDR2 reads SQIVND (reference sequence). The CDR3 is CASRRNNEQFF. The CDR3 region has the DNA TGTGCCAGTAGGAGAAACAATGAGCAGTTCTTC.

This clonotype was found a few times. The chain is built from TRBV20-1 and TRBJ1-5; D perhaps matches TRBD1 (6 bases). The CDR3 totals 17 residues. Looked up from germline, CDR1 is DFQATT and CDR2 is SNEGSKA (reference sequence). V lost 7 bases to trimming and J lost 0 bases, with 22 bases between them. The CDR3 DNA follows: TGCAGTGTCCCAGCCTTAGAGGGGGGCGGTAGCAATCAGCCCCAGCATTTT. Translated, it gives CSVPALEGGGSNQPQHF.

This clonotype was picked up a small number of times. The chain uses TRBV3-1 and TRBJ1-2; no clear D. The V gene lost 3 bases and the J gene lost 0 bases, with 5 bases spanning the gap. This CDR3 comprises 13 residues. CDR1 LGHDT and CDR2 YNNKEL come from the germline V gene (reference sequence). As DNA, the CDR3 is TGTGCCAGCAGCCACGAGACTAACTATGGCTACACCTTC. It translates to CASSHETNYGYTF.